This T cell receptor beta chain stems from a study of T-cell memory formation after mild COVID-19. Study observations and caveats: Clones shrinking between day 15 and 85 showed a balanced CD4/CD8 split, and those that grew later tilted toward CD4+. Day 37-peaking second-wave clones had unconfirmed SARS-CoV-2 specificity. Contracting CD4+ clones lay largely in CM and EM, with CD8+ ones residing in EMRA. Pre-infection memory already had some responding clones, implying cross-reactive memory joined.

Remarks on this clonotype: Antigen specificity is unknown.

The germline gives CDR1 LGHNA, CDR2 YNFKEQ. The CDR3 consists of 15 residues. The ends lost 0 bases at V and 3 bases at J; junction bases unmatched: 4. TCRdb fed the 5' RACE reads into MiXCR, producing one record per CDR3 protein. The sample records approximately 250,000 distinct CDR3 sequences, around 15% being singletons. The J gene is TRBJ2-7, the V gene TRBV4-2; TRBD2 agrees at 8 bases. Material for sequencing was PBMCs or a T cell subset sorted from them (not recorded which). The clonotype was recovered from a man aged 18-30 years who had mild COVID-19 (a few samples of this study predate the infection). Cell type and time point are not known. CDR3 nucleotides: TGTGCCAGCAGCCAAGATGCTAGCGGGCACTACGAGCAGTACTTC. The encoded protein is CASSQDASGHYEQYF.